This T cell receptor (beta chain) was identified during a study of T cells in Graves' hyperthyroidism and ophthalmopathy. TCR beta CDR3 region amplification was performed from RNA transcripts. An initial round of RT-PCR targeting the TCR CDR3 relied on the HTBI primer set. One entry per CDR3 protein results from TCRdb running MiXCR on the multiplex PCR reads. The sample consists of 500,000 to 800,000 distinct CDR3 sequences, roughly 46% of them appearing once. Unmatched junction bases numbered 6, after V lost 7 bases and J lost 5 bases. The CDR3 runs 12 residues. In germline, CDR1 is SGHNT, CDR2 YYREEE (reference sequence).

The receptor was derived from an adult man with Graves' disease, either hyperthyroidism or ophthalmopathy (not recorded which). Sequencing used peripheral blood or thyroid tissue (not recorded which). This sequence joins TRBV5-4 and TRBJ2-7; TRBD1 agrees at 7 bases. CDR3 nucleotides: TGTGCCAGCGCCAGGGGGACGGACGAGCAGTACTTC. Amino acids: CASARGTDEQYF.